The clone carrying this T cell receptor (beta chain) was seen many times. Its target is not known. From the 5' RACE reads, TCRdb called clonotypes with MiXCR, one entry per CDR3 protein. There are 25,000 to 40,000 distinct CDR3 sequences in the sample; roughly 1.6% occur only once, and approximately 8.7% lies in the top ten. V lost 3 bases, J lost 1 base, and 8 bases lay in between. This CDR3 has 14 residues. Germline V gives CDR1 SSHAT, CDR2 FNYEAQ (reference sequence). Unsorted libraries were prepared from 2 million PBMCs that had been stored at -80 C. These data come from a study of neurological immune-mediated disorders. Study outcomes and limitations: None of the CDR3 amino acid sequences in expanded clones turned up in more than one subject, which points to private repertoires in all groups.

Sequencing was performed on PBMCs. The receptor was derived from a woman under 40 with multiple sclerosis. This chain links TRBV7-7 with TRBJ2-3; D ambiguous. The CDR3 DNA reads as TGTGCCAGCAGCTTCAGAGGAGGCACAGATACGCAGTATTTT. Translated: CASSFRGGTDTQYF.